This T cell receptor beta chain was documented in a study of cytomegalovirus exposure and HLA in healthy donors. Findings and caveats of the study: Most TCR sequences proved rare, with some public TCRs found in many donors.

The PCR ran on 60 Vbeta and 13 Jbeta primers. Here immunoSEQ multiplex PCR was the method, and the copy in TCRdb shows in-frame clones only, minus some. Of 270,000 or so clones detected, roughly 88% appear once; the ten largest clones hold about 4%. Donors had nominal health at sampling but likely had unrecorded immune exposures. Trimming shortened V by 8 bases and J by 4 bases, and 15 bases separated the two germline ends. This CDR3 has 13 amino acids. The V gene's germline CDR1 is SQVTM and CDR2 ANQGSEA. For this clone: As yet, its antigen is unknown.

The V gene is TRBV29-1, the J gene TRBJ2-1; D might be TRBD1 or TRBD2, each matching 6 bases. The sample comprised PBMCs. This receptor was taken from a middle-aged man in good health and CMV-seropositive. The CDR3: CSFGGGRYNEQFF. CDR3 sequence (DNA): TGCAGCTTTGGAGGGGGACGATACAATGAGCAGTTCTTC.